This T cell receptor (beta chain) was obtained from a study of cytomegalovirus exposure and HLA in healthy donors. The study's findings and limits: Relative to the approximately 630-donor mean, N-insertions were reportedly fewer in an Asian-associated ancestry cluster in a later analysis.

The PCR contained 60 Vbeta and 13 Jbeta primers. Assay used: immunoSEQ multiplex PCR; TCRdb lists only in-frame clones, some missing. The table has 200,000 to 250,000 clones, about three quarters seen once. As concerns this clone: Its specificity is not known.

Per germline, CDR1 MDHEN and CDR2 SYDVKM. There are 14 residues in the CDR3. Trimming removed 4 bases from V and 7 bases from J; junction bases left unmatched: 5. The origin of this receptor is a man in his late teens or twenties in good health and CMV-seronegative. The sample consisted of PBMCs. The chain has TRBV28 and TRBJ1-4; TRBD1 aligns across 8 bases. CDR3 nucleotides: TGTGCCAGCAGTTACAGGGGGTTGGGTGAAAAACTGTTTTTT. This translates into CASSYRGLGEKLFF.